The entry that follows covers one T cell receptor (beta chain) sequence. This clonotype was seen at least ten times. This receptor's antigen is unknown. Per-nucleotide qualities are absent, and no much larger clonotype sits a single base away. Libraries came from 5' RACE. For sequencing, a NextSeq 500 was employed. To correct for sequencing error and PCR bias, the TCR library protocol tagged individual cDNA molecules with unique molecular identifiers. Both TCR alpha and beta chains were sequenced, and tight co-correlation was observed between alpha and beta sequence abundances in each sample. The original methods were these. Decombinator V4 was used to annotate TCR sequences for V gene, J gene and CDR3. TCRs were defined as expanded if a significant change between any two time points was detected under a Poisson model with p below 0.0001. Abundances of TCRs were expressed as counts per million after normalisation to the total number of TCRs sequenced in each sample. TRAV1-2 paired with TRAJ12, TRAJ20 or TRAJ33 defined MAIT TCRs, while TRAV10 paired with TRAJ18 defined iNKT TCRs. VDJdb, accessed 1 November 2021, was searched for CMV, EBV and SARS-CoV-2 annotated TCRs, with TCRs annotated for multiple antigens excluded. TCRdb reprocessed the public reads (quality trimming at Q25 with fastp, clone calling with MiXCR) and kept in-frame beta chains. Rows are combined by CDR3 protein, so each entry shows the most common genes and DNA. The V and J calls follow TCRdb's processing rather than the paper's. The sample table records about 50,000 distinct CDR3 sequences; approximately 7.6% of these occur just once. The ten largest clonotypes hold about 4.2% of the sample.

The germline V gene supplies CDR1 MGHRA and CDR2 YSYEKL. V is trimmed back by 1 base and J by 8 bases, and the junction contains 1 base that no gene match accounts for. Its CDR3 holds 15 amino acids, cysteine through phenylalanine. Only CDR3 DNA remains: 45 bases, in frame from the first base. The study was a case-control design nested within a healthcare worker cohort in London, UK, with weekly nasopharyngeal swab PCR tests and blood sampling. Healthcare workers were recruited between 23 and 31 March 2020, during the week of the UK lockdown, and were followed weekly for up to roughly 15 weeks. This entry comes from a study of early T cells in non-severe SARS-CoV-2 infection (dated by TCRdb to the early 2020s). Context from the whole study: Bulk RNA from unsorted whole blood was used for TCR sequencing, so alpha and beta chains could not be paired. Findings and caveats that apply to the study as a whole: VDJdb matching was skewed toward anti-spike CD8 responses and likely underestimated virus-specific expansions by missing private and CD4 specificities.

This TCR was recovered from an adult who was a healthcare worker with PCR-confirmed SARS-CoV-2 infection or an uninfected control (not recorded which). This chain joins TRBV4-1 to TRBJ2-1, with 14 bases aligning to TRBD2. Specimen: whole blood. The nucleotides read TGCGCCAGCAGCCAAGTGGGACTAGCGGGAGATGAGCAGTTCTTC. This yields the protein CASSQVGLAGDEQFF.